This is a list of T cell receptor beta chains from one sample in a study of beta chain features in type 1 diabetes. Clones were sequenced by immunoSEQ multiplex PCR, and TCRdb holds only the in-frame ones, with some missing. This table has around 250,000 clones, about 30% appearing once. Sequenced input: central memory CD4+ T cells from blood. The origin of the receptors is a young man in good health. The CDR3 runs from the conserved cysteine through the conserved F or W. Fields, in order: clone size, V gene, CDR3 length, J gene, D gene, CDR3 protein, CDR3 DNA. D genes are given only for firm matches. The size entry is marked missing in some rows and otherwise reads once, few, many or a size class.

clone size: .
V gene: TRBV21-1
CDR3 length: 15
J gene: TRBJ2-7
D gene: .
CDR3 protein: CASSTGLADPYEQYF
CDR3 DNA: TGTGCCAGCAGCACGGGACTAGCGGACCCCTACGAGCAGTACTTC

clone size: many
V gene: TRBV15
CDR3 length: 16
J gene: TRBJ2-3
D gene: .
CDR3 protein: CATSGQGGRVTDTQYF
CDR3 DNA: TGTGCCACCAGCGGCCAGGGTGGTAGGGTCACAGATACGCAGTATTTT

clone size: .
V gene: TRBV10-3
CDR3 length: 13
J gene: TRBJ2-7
D gene: .
CDR3 protein: CAISPFGGDEQYF
CDR3 DNA: TGTGCCATCAGCCCCTTTGGCGGAGACGAGCAGTACTTC

clone size: few
V gene: TRBV14
CDR3 length: 14
J gene: TRBJ1-1
D gene: TRBD1
CDR3 protein: CASSRIQGHTEAFF
CDR3 DNA: TGTGCCAGCAGCCGTATACAGGGGCACACTGAAGCTTTCTTT

clone size: few
V gene: TRBV6-5
CDR3 length: 12
J gene: TRBJ2-7
D gene: .
CDR3 protein: CAGRGIPYEQYF
CDR3 DNA: TGTGCCGGTCGGGGGATCCCCTACGAGCAGTACTTC

clone size: few
V gene: TRBV25-1
CDR3 length: 16
J gene: TRBJ2-1
D gene: TRBD1
CDR3 protein: CASSDNVGTGHNEQFF
CDR3 DNA: TGTGCCAGCAGTGATAATGTAGGGACAGGGCACAATGAGCAGTTCTTC

clone size: .
V gene: TRBV4-3
CDR3 length: 16
J gene: TRBJ2-1
D gene: TRBD2
CDR3 protein: CASSQGVSGRGYEQFF
CDR3 DNA: TGCGCCAGCAGCCAAGGAGTTAGCGGGAGGGGCTATGAGCAGTTCTTC

clone size: .
V gene: TRBV20-1
CDR3 length: 11
J gene: TRBJ2-7
D gene: .
CDR3 protein: CSAVRMAEQYF
CDR3 DNA: TGCAGTGCCGTACGTATGGCCGAGCAGTACTTC

clone size: .
V gene: TRBV28
CDR3 length: 15
J gene: TRBJ2-7
D gene: .
CDR3 protein: CASSLVERGSYEQYF
CDR3 DNA: TGTGCCAGCAGTTTAGTGGAACGGGGCTCCTACGAGCAGTACTTC

clone size: .
V gene: TRBV5-1
CDR3 length: 14
J gene: TRBJ2-7
D gene: TRBD1
CDR3 protein: CASSLGTGVYEQYF
CDR3 DNA: TGCGCCAGCAGCTTGGGGACAGGGGTCTACGAGCAGTACTTC

clone size: .
V gene: TRBV7-9
CDR3 length: 14
J gene: TRBJ2-7
D gene: TRBD1
CDR3 protein: CASSVGGQGYEQYF
CDR3 DNA: TGTGCCAGCAGCGTTGGGGGACAGGGCTACGAGCAGTACTTC

clone size: .
V gene: TRBV28
CDR3 length: 14
J gene: TRBJ2-2
D gene: .
CDR3 protein: CASSFGGVWGELFF
CDR3 DNA: TGTGCCAGCAGTTTTGGTGGGGTTTGGGGGGAGCTGTTTTTT

clone size: .
V gene: TRBV7-7
CDR3 length: 15
J gene: TRBJ2-3
D gene: TRBD1
CDR3 protein: CASSPTGASTDTQYF
CDR3 DNA: TGTGCCAGCAGTCCGACAGGGGCCAGCACAGATACGCAGTATTTT

clone size: .
V gene: TRBV30
CDR3 length: 14
J gene: TRBJ2-3
D gene: TRBD1
CDR3 protein: CAWSVGGATDTQYF
CDR3 DNA: TGTGCCTGGAGTGTAGGGGGCGCCACAGATACGCAGTATTTT

clone size: .
V gene: TRBV11-3
CDR3 length: 12
J gene: TRBJ2-1
D gene: .
CDR3 protein: CASSATGNEQFF
CDR3 DNA: TGTGCCAGCAGCGCCACAGGGAATGAGCAGTTCTTC

clone size: .
V gene: TRBV30
CDR3 length: 13
J gene: TRBJ2-4
D gene: .
CDR3 protein: CAWSEGRGNIQYF
CDR3 DNA: TGTGCCTGGAGTGAGGGCCGGGGAAACATTCAGTACTTC

clone size: few
V gene: TRBV7-9
CDR3 length: 16
J gene: TRBJ2-2
D gene: TRBD1
CDR3 protein: CASNLRTGVRTGELFF
CDR3 DNA: TGTGCCAGCAACCTTAGGACAGGGGTTCGCACCGGGGAGCTGTTTTTT

clone size: .
V gene: TRBV19
CDR3 length: 15
J gene: TRBJ2-1
D gene: .
CDR3 protein: CASRQDRSSYNEQFF
CDR3 DNA: TGTGCCAGTAGACAGGACCGCAGCTCCTACAATGAGCAGTTCTTC

clone size: .
V gene: TRBV5-1
CDR3 length: 16
J gene: TRBJ2-7
D gene: .
CDR3 protein: CASSNDRDGSSREQYF
CDR3 DNA: TGCGCCAGCAGTAACGACCGGGACGGATCCTCCCGGGAGCAGTACTTC

clone size: .
V gene: TRBV7-2
CDR3 length: 13
J gene: TRBJ1-5
D gene: .
CDR3 protein: CASSFLQGQPQHF
CDR3 DNA: TGTGCCAGCAGCTTCCTCCAAGGGCAGCCCCAGCATTTT

clone size: .
V gene: TRBV20-1
CDR3 length: 11
J gene: TRBJ2-7
D gene: .
CDR3 protein: CSAYTGNEQYF
CDR3 DNA: TGCAGTGCTTATACAGGGAACGAGCAGTACTTC

clone size: few
V gene: TRBV5-4
CDR3 length: 14
J gene: TRBJ2-5
D gene: TRBD2
CDR3 protein: CASSLGLASETQYF
CDR3 DNA: TGTGCCAGCAGCTTGGGACTAGCTTCAGAGACCCAGTACTTC

clone size: few
V gene: TRBV18
CDR3 length: 12
J gene: TRBJ2-5
D gene: .
CDR3 protein: CASSPSRETQYF
CDR3 DNA: TGTGCCAGCTCGCCCAGCAGGGAGACCCAGTACTTC

clone size: .
V gene: TRBV9
CDR3 length: 17
J gene: TRBJ2-5
D gene: TRBD2
CDR3 protein: CASSGGTSGGIQETQYF
CDR3 DNA: TGTGCCAGCAGCGGAGGGACTAGCGGGGGGATCCAAGAGACCCAGTACTTC

clone size: .
V gene: TRBV5-4
CDR3 length: 15
J gene: TRBJ2-3
D gene: .
CDR3 protein: CASSLAAAGGNTQYF
CDR3 DNA: TGTGCCAGCAGCTTGGCTGCGGCTGGGGGGAATACGCAGTATTTT

clone size: few
V gene: TRBV14
CDR3 length: 14
J gene: TRBJ2-2
D gene: TRBD2
CDR3 protein: CASSPREYGGELFF
CDR3 DNA: TGTGCCAGCAGCCCGCGGGAGTACGGCGGGGAGCTGTTTTTT

clone size: few
V gene: TRBV7-2
CDR3 length: 16
J gene: TRBJ2-3
D gene: TRBD2
CDR3 protein: CASSTRGLAGGQSQYF
CDR3 DNA: TGTGCCAGCAGCACAAGGGGCCTAGCGGGGGGCCAGTCGCAGTATTTT

clone size: .
V gene: TRBV2
CDR3 length: 13
J gene: TRBJ2-7
D gene: TRBD1
CDR3 protein: CASFRDREGEQYF
CDR3 DNA: TGTGCCAGTTTCCGGGACAGGGAGGGCGAGCAGTACTTC

clone size: few
V gene: TRBV15
CDR3 length: 15
J gene: TRBJ2-5
D gene: .
CDR3 protein: CATSRDSTRQETQYF
CDR3 DNA: TGTGCCACCAGCAGAGATTCGACGCGCCAAGAGACCCAGTACTTC

clone size: few
V gene: TRBV7-9
CDR3 length: 12
J gene: TRBJ2-3
D gene: .
CDR3 protein: CASSLSVEGQYF
CDR3 DNA: TGTGCCAGCAGCTTATCGGTCGAGGGGCAGTATTTT

clone size: .
V gene: TRBV28
CDR3 length: 16
J gene: TRBJ2-1
D gene: TRBD1
CDR3 protein: CASRPQQGVEYNEQFF
CDR3 DNA: TGTGCCAGCAGGCCTCAGCAGGGGGTCGAATACAATGAGCAGTTCTTC

clone size: .
V gene: TRBV15
CDR3 length: 14
J gene: TRBJ2-7
D gene: .
CDR3 protein: CATRPGQNSYEQYF
CDR3 DNA: TGTGCCACCCGCCCCGGACAGAACTCCTACGAGCAGTACTTC

clone size: .
V gene: TRBV9
CDR3 length: 15
J gene: TRBJ1-1
D gene: TRBD1
CDR3 protein: CASSPRDRRNTEAFF
CDR3 DNA: TGTGCCAGCAGCCCTAGGGACAGGAGGAACACTGAAGCTTTCTTT

clone size: few
V gene: TRBV6-5
CDR3 length: 14
J gene: TRBJ2-2
D gene: .
CDR3 protein: CASSEQGETGELFF
CDR3 DNA: TGTGCCAGCAGTGAACAGGGAGAAACCGGGGAGCTGTTTTTT

clone size: .
V gene: TRBV5-1
CDR3 length: 15
J gene: TRBJ2-7
D gene: TRBD1
CDR3 protein: CASSLAGQGTYEQYF
CDR3 DNA: TGCGCCAGCAGCTTGGCGGGACAGGGAACCTACGAGCAGTACTTC

clone size: .
V gene: TRBV12-5
CDR3 length: 14
J gene: TRBJ2-3
D gene: .
CDR3 protein: CASGLGGETDTQYF
CDR3 DNA: TGTGCTAGTGGATTGGGGGGAGAAACAGATACGCAGTATTTT

clone size: .
V gene: TRBV6-5
CDR3 length: 13
J gene: TRBJ2-5
D gene: .
CDR3 protein: CASSGHNQETQYF
CDR3 DNA: TGTGCCAGCAGTGGCCATAACCAAGAGACCCAGTACTTC

clone size: .
V gene: TRBV5-4
CDR3 length: 13
J gene: TRBJ2-7
D gene: .
CDR3 protein: CASSPGRAYEQYF
CDR3 DNA: TGTGCCAGCAGCCCGGGACGGGCCTACGAGCAGTACTTC

clone size: few
V gene: TRBV10-3
CDR3 length: 13
J gene: TRBJ1-5
D gene: .
CDR3 protein: CAISVDSNQPQHF
CDR3 DNA: TGTGCCATCAGTGTGGACAGCAATCAGCCCCAGCATTTT

clone size: few
V gene: TRBV29-1
CDR3 length: 15
J gene: TRBJ2-7
D gene: TRBD1
CDR3 protein: CSVGASGTGGYEQYF
CDR3 DNA: TGCAGCGTTGGGGCTTCCGGGACAGGGGGCTACGAGCAGTACTTC

clone size: few
V gene: TRBV15
CDR3 length: 15
J gene: TRBJ2-7
D gene: .
CDR3 protein: CATSSNQGTWLEQYF
CDR3 DNA: TGTGCCACCAGCAGTAATCAGGGGACTTGGCTCGAGCAGTACTTC

clone size: few
V gene: TRBV28
CDR3 length: 13
J gene: TRBJ1-2
D gene: TRBD1
CDR3 protein: CASSLMGTGGYTF
CDR3 DNA: TGTGCCAGCAGTTTAATGGGGACAGGTGGCTACACCTTC

clone size: few
V gene: TRBV20-1
CDR3 length: 10
J gene: TRBJ2-7
D gene: .
CDR3 protein: CSARKVEQYF
CDR3 DNA: TGCAGTGCGCGAAAGGTAGAGCAGTACTTC

clone size: .
V gene: TRBV19
CDR3 length: 14
J gene: TRBJ1-5
D gene: .
CDR3 protein: CASSMEFSNQPQHF
CDR3 DNA: TGTGCCAGTAGTATGGAATTTAGCAATCAGCCCCAGCATTTT

clone size: .
V gene: TRBV25-1
CDR3 length: 16
J gene: TRBJ2-5
D gene: .
CDR3 protein: CASSDPKGGGRETQYF
CDR3 DNA: TGTGCCAGCAGTGACCCCAAGGGGGGGGGCCGAGAGACCCAGTACTTC

clone size: few
V gene: TRBV9
CDR3 length: 13
J gene: TRBJ1-2
D gene: .
CDR3 protein: CASSEQVNYGYTF
CDR3 DNA: TGTGCCAGCAGCGAACAGGTTAACTATGGCTACACCTTC

clone size: few
V gene: TRBV5-5
CDR3 length: 16
J gene: TRBJ2-3
D gene: TRBD1
CDR3 protein: CASSSLRQGGTDTQYF
CDR3 DNA: TGTGCCAGCAGCTCCCTGCGACAGGGGGGGACAGATACGCAGTATTTT

clone size: .
V gene: TRBV9
CDR3 length: 12
J gene: TRBJ2-1
D gene: .
CDR3 protein: CASSVQGGEQFF
CDR3 DNA: TGTGCCAGCAGCGTCCAGGGTGGCGAGCAGTTCTTC

clone size: .
V gene: TRBV27
CDR3 length: 15
J gene: TRBJ2-7
D gene: TRBD2
CDR3 protein: CASSFSGSGMYEQYF
CDR3 DNA: TGTGCCAGCAGTTTTAGCGGGAGCGGCATGTACGAGCAGTACTTC

clone size: few
V gene: TRBV13
CDR3 length: 16
J gene: TRBJ1-1
D gene: TRBD1
CDR3 protein: CASSWDRTVMNTEAFF
CDR3 DNA: TGTGCCAGCAGCTGGGACAGGACCGTCATGAACACTGAAGCTTTCTTT

clone size: few
V gene: TRBV18
CDR3 length: 16
J gene: TRBJ2-5
D gene: TRBD2
CDR3 protein: CASSPATSPGGETQYF
CDR3 DNA: TGTGCCAGCTCACCAGCCACCTCCCCGGGGGGGGAGACCCAGTACTTC

clone size: few
V gene: TRBV29-1
CDR3 length: 11
J gene: TRBJ2-5
D gene: .
CDR3 protein: CSVGSQETQYF
CDR3 DNA: TGCAGCGTTGGGTCCCAAGAGACCCAGTACTTC

clone size: few
V gene: TRBV29-1
CDR3 length: 13
J gene: TRBJ2-7
D gene: TRBD2
CDR3 protein: CSARAGTFREQYF
CDR3 DNA: TGCAGCGCCCGAGCGGGGACCTTTAGAGAGCAGTACTTC

clone size: medium-sized
V gene: TRBV18
CDR3 length: 13
J gene: TRBJ2-5
D gene: .
CDR3 protein: CASSPTPRETQYF
CDR3 DNA: TGTGCCAGCTCACCGACCCCGCGGGAGACCCAGTACTTC

clone size: few
V gene: TRBV19
CDR3 length: 13
J gene: TRBJ2-1
D gene: .
CDR3 protein: CASSREGYNEQFF
CDR3 DNA: TGTGCCAGTAGTAGAGAGGGATACAATGAGCAGTTCTTC

clone size: few
V gene: TRBV7-9
CDR3 length: 14
J gene: TRBJ2-7
D gene: TRBD1
CDR3 protein: CASSTGTGYYEQYF
CDR3 DNA: TGTGCCAGCAGCACCGGGACAGGGTACTACGAGCAGTACTTC

clone size: .
V gene: TRBV13
CDR3 length: 16
J gene: TRBJ2-1
D gene: .
CDR3 protein: CASSLKLGLSYNEQFF
CDR3 DNA: TGTGCCAGCAGTCTTAAACTTGGCCTCTCCTACAATGAGCAGTTCTTC

clone size: .
V gene: TRBV5-5
CDR3 length: 16
J gene: TRBJ2-1
D gene: TRBD2
CDR3 protein: CASSSSGGRIGNEQFF
CDR3 DNA: TGTGCCAGCAGCTCTTCGGGGGGACGAATAGGGAATGAGCAGTTCTTC

clone size: few
V gene: TRBV7-6
CDR3 length: 14
J gene: TRBJ2-5
D gene: TRBD1
CDR3 protein: CASSLRDRRETQYF
CDR3 DNA: TGTGCCAGCAGCCTCCGGGACAGGCGAGAGACCCAGTACTTC

clone size: few
V gene: TRBV29-1
CDR3 length: 15
J gene: TRBJ2-2
D gene: .
CDR3 protein: CSVVKGAANTGELFF
CDR3 DNA: TGCAGCGTTGTGAAGGGAGCAGCGAACACCGGGGAGCTGTTTTTT